This T cell receptor beta chain was found in a study of neurological immune-mediated disorders (dated by TCRdb to about 2019). Broadly, across the study: Among the roughly 34 multiple sclerosis patients, relapsing-remitting MS was present in roughly 30 and secondary progressive MS was present in 3. Using UMI-based sequencing, the study compared peripheral blood TCR-beta repertoires from patients with HTLV-I-associated myelopathy (HAM/TSP), patients with multiple sclerosis, and healthy controls. Longitudinal samples, technical triplicates and paired sorted CD4+ and CD8+ T-cell subsets, alongside PBMC samples, were included among the approximately 110 TCR-beta libraries. The cohort included about 66 subjects: roughly 15 with HAM/TSP, roughly 34 with multiple sclerosis, and roughly 20 healthy controls.

Paper-wide results and their limitations: TCR clonal expansion was highest in HAM/TSP patients and lowest in MS patients, with MS patients falling below even healthy controls. Repertoires from 18 of 34 MS patients were grouped by phylogenetic analysis into a cluster of related CDR3 sequences, suggesting a possible repertoire-level signature. Expanded clones from different subjects shared no identical CDR3 amino acid sequences, which suggests that TCR-beta repertoires were private in all groups. The MS cluster showed no association with clinical or MRI features, and the authors stated that larger cohorts are needed.

The CDR3 spans 12 residues, from the cysteine through the phenylalanine. The DNA shown is the 36-base CDR3, in frame from base 1. Trimming takes 4 bases from V and 4 bases from J, and the germline ends sit 10 bases apart. CDR1 and CDR2, per the germline V gene, are SQVTM and ANQGSEA. cDNA was synthesized by template-switch 5'RACE using a primer with a 10-nucleotide random unique molecular identifier that tagged each TCR transcript. Over 160 million TCR-beta sequences, covering 15-18 subjects, were produced in each sequencing run. The RNeasy kit was used to extract total RNA. The KAPA Real-time Library Amplification kit was used to amplify TCR-beta VDJ regions with primers targeting the TCR constant region and the 5'RACE anchor. Sample indexes and Illumina adaptors were added in a first PCR, and a second PCR then increased library yield. After Ampure bead purification, the roughly 650 bp TCR product was size-selected on a 2% E-gel SizeSelection system. Before pooling, library quality was assessed on a Bioanalyzer, concentration was determined with Qubit, and library quantification was performed with the Kapa Library Quantification kit. An Illumina HiSeq 2500 sequenced the libraries paired-end 2 x 150 bp. To increase sequence diversity, roughly 24-30% phiX was spiked into each library pool. The original methods were these. The UMI-based MiGEC pipeline processed quality-filtered reads and removed over 75% of raw TCR sequences during error correction. VDJ genes were aligned to IMGT germline references, and each clonotype was defined by a unique CDR3 amino acid sequence together with V-J genes. Clonal expansion, Shannon diversity and CDR3 relatedness (CalcPairwiseDistances, ClusterSamples) were evaluated with VDJtools, and phylogenetic trees were built with CLCbio workbench. Clones with at least 8 unique UMIs were defined as expanded, with this threshold being based on coefficient-of-variation modelling across technical triplicates. TCRdb redid the processing of the public reads, applying fastp at Q25 and MiXCR, and retained in-frame beta chains. Every CDR3 protein is listed once, alongside the most common genes and DNA of its rows. The authors' filters were not applied to this entry. Across this sample there are about 120,000 distinct CDR3 sequences, with around 3% seen only once. The top ten hold about 1.2% of the sample.

This clonotype has at least ten counts. Its antigen has not been determined. No base-level quality is on record; no much larger clone is a single base apart. Unsorted PBMC libraries were generated from 2 million PBMCs stored in RNAlater at -80 °C until RNA extraction. Multiple sclerosis patients were enrolled in a US clinical protocol under which disease progression was evaluated by magnetic resonance imaging. PBMCs were separated from peripheral blood using Ficoll-Hypaque density gradient centrifugation and then cryopreserved in liquid nitrogen. The sequence links TRBV29-1 to TRBJ1-1, and possibly TRBD1, on 5 matching bases. Sequenced material: PBMCs. This sequence originates from a woman in her 30s with multiple sclerosis. This receptor has the CDR3 CSVGGTVTEAFF. DNA sequence: TGCAGCGTTGGAGGGACCGTCACTGAAGCTTTCTTT.